This T cell receptor (beta chain) was captured in a study of shared clonotypes between healthy human individuals. Germline V lookup: CDR1 MGHDK, CDR2 SYGVNS. The V and J ends lost 6 bases and 2 bases, in that order; junction bases with no gene match: 7. CDR3 length: 14 residues. Profiling relied on immunoSEQ multiplex PCR, and the TCRdb table lists in-frame clones only, not all of them. In the table there are 2 million to 2.5 million clones, about 92% of which are singletons. CD8 cells classed as naive were CD45RO-negative and positively selected for CCR7, excluding terminally differentiated effector memory CD45RA+ cells.

This TCR derives from a man aged 18 to 35 in good health. Some clones in this sample may be carry-over from other donors' samples. The chain employs TRBV25-1 and TRBJ2-7; the match to TRBD2 covers 7 bases. Sequences were obtained from naive CD8+ T cells from PBMCs. The CDR3 reads CASRKAGPPYEQYF. CDR3 in DNA: TGTGCCAGCAGAAAAGCGGGGCCCCCCTACGAGCAGTACTTC.